A single sample gave rise to the 9 T cell receptor beta chains below, sequenced in a study of T cell repertoires in ileal Crohn's disease. Clones were read by immunoSEQ multiplex PCR, and TCRdb kept only the in-frame ones, dropping some. The data hold about 16,000 clones, with about 90% observed a single time. The sequenced material came from ileal tissue. These receptors were obtained from an adult with Crohn's disease.

The rearrangement links TRBV2 to TRBJ2-7; 15 nucleotides agree with TRBD2. This CDR3 spans 17 amino acids. Germline trimming cut 3 bases from V and 1 base from J; bases unmatched to any gene: 4. Germline-derived CDR1 and CDR2 are SNHLY and FYNNEI. CDR3 DNA: TGTGCCAGCAGTGATAGGGGACTAGCGGGAGGATCCTACGAGCAGTACTTC. Translation: CASSDRGLAGGSYEQYF.

In its sample, this clone is medium-sized (0.01 to 0.1%). V is TRBV6-1 and J is TRBJ1-1, with a weak D call TRBD1 (6 bases). Germline CDR1 reads MNHNS; CDR2 reads SASEGT. The CDR3 consists of 17 residues. V was pared by 3 bases and J by 3 bases, with 20 bases between. The CDR3 bases are TGTGCCAGCAGTGAGAATCAGGGGTTTTGGCAAGACACTGAAGCTTTCTTT. Translation gives CASSENQGFWQDTEAFF.

The chain employs TRBV4-1 and TRBJ1-2; D is unclear. The CDR3 totals 12 residues. V lost 11 bases to trimming and J lost 14 bases, with 24 bases between them. Germline V lookup: CDR1 MGHRA, CDR2 YSYEKL. The CDR3 protein is CAHREGKDGETF. The CDR3 nucleotides are TGCGCCCACCGGGAAGGGAAAGATGGGGAAACCTTC.

The chain recombines TRBV6-4 with TRBJ2-2; D gene uncertain. The CDR3 runs 13 residues. CDR1 MRHNA and CDR2 SNTAGT come from the germline V gene. Trimming stripped 5 bases from V and 1 base from J, with 5 bases between. CDR3 sequence (DNA): TGTGCCAGCAGTCAGGAGAACACCGGGGAGCTGTTTTTT. As protein: CASSQENTGELFF.

This chain joins TRBV6-6 and TRBJ1-1; D not certain. The germline CDR1 and CDR2 sequences are MNHNY and SVGAGI (reference sequence). This CDR3 has 13 amino acids. Trimming left V 3 bases short and J 3 bases short, with 8 bases between. The CDR3 here is CASSYFRDTEAFF. CDR3 coding DNA: TGTGCCAGCAGTTATTTCCGGGACACTGAAGCTTTCTTT.

The table lists this clone with a few counts. V usage is TRBV5-6 and J usage is TRBJ1-4; no clear D. This CDR3 has 15 amino acids. Trimming took 2 bases from V and 7 from J, leaving 15 bases between them. CDR1 is SGHDT and CDR2 is YYEEEE in the germline V gene. CDR3 bases: TGTGCCAGCAGCTTAGGACTGACGGGAGGTGAAAAACTGTTTTTT. Amino acids: CASSLGLTGGEKLFF.

This chain links TRBV28 with TRBJ2-1; 9 positions agree with TRBD2. From germline, CDR1 is MDHEN and CDR2 SYDVKM. V dropped 3 bases and J dropped 4; count of bases not matched to a gene: 4. This CDR3 is 15 amino acids long. Here the CDR3 DNA reads TGTGCCAGCAGTTTTCCTAGCGGGAAGTACAATGAGCAGTTCTTC. This translates into CASSFPSGKYNEQFF.

The V gene is TRBV11-2, the J gene TRBJ2-7; TRBD2 might be the D (6 bases). The CDR3 sequence is 17 residues long. The V gene's germline CDR1 is SGHAT and CDR2 FQNNGV. V lost 0 bases to trimming and J lost 3 bases, with 18 bases between them. The CDR3, as DNA: TGTGCCAGCAGCTTAGACCCCCAAGCGGACGGGGGCTACGAGCAGTACTTC. This gives the protein CASSLDPQADGGYEQYF.

The chain links TRBV7-6 to TRBJ2-3; 7 nucleotides line up with TRBD1. The CDR3 is 18 residues long. The ends lost 3 bases at V and 2 bases at J; junction bases unmatched: 14. CDR1 and CDR2 from the germline V gene are SGHVS and FNYEAQ. CDR3 nucleotides: TGTGCCAGCAGCTTCCGTCGGGACAGCCAAACACTCACAGATACGCAGTATTTT. This gives the protein CASSFRRDSQTLTDTQYF.